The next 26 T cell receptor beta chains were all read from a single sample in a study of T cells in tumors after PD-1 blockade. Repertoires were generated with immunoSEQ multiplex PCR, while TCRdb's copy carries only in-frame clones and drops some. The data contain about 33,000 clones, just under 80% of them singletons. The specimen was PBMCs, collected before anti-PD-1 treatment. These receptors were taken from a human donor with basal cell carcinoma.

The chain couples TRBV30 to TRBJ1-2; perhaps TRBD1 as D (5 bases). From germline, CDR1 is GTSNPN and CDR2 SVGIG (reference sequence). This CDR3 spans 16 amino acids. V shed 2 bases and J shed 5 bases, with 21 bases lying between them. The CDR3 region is CAWSFWFSTREYGYTF. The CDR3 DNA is TGTGCCTGGAGTTTTTGGTTCTCAACCAGGGAGTATGGCTACACCTTC.

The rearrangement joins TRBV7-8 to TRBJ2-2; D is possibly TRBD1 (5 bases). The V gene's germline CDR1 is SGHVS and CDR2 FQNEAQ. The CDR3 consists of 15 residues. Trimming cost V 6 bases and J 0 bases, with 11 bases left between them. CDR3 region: CASRLQGANTGELFF. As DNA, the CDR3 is TGTGCCAGCAGGCTGCAGGGTGCGAACACCGGGGAGCTGTTTTTT.

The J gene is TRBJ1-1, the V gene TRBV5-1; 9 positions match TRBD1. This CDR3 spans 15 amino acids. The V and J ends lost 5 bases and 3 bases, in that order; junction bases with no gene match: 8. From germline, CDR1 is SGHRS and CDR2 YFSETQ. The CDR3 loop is CASSLGTGLDTEAFF. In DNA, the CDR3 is TGCGCCAGCAGTCTCGGGACAGGGTTGGACACTGAAGCTTTCTTT. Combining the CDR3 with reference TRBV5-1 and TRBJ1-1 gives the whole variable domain KAGVTQTPRYLIKTRGQQVTLSCSPISGHRSVSWYQQTPGQGLQFLFEYFSETQRNKGNFPGRFSGRQFSNSRSEMNVSTLELGDSALYLCASSLGTGLDTEAFFGQGTRLTVV.

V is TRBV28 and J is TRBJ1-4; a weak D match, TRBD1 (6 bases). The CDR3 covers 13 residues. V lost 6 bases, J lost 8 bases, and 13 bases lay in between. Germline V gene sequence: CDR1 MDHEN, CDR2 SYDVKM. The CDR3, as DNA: TGTGCCAGCAGGCTACAGGGCAGGGAAAAACTGTTTTTT. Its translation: CASRLQGREKLFF.

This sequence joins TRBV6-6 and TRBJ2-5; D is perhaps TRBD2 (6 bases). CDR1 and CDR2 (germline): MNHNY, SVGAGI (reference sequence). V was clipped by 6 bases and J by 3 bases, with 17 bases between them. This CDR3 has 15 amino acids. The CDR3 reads CASRGPRGVKETQYF. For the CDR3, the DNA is TGTGCCAGCAGAGGACCCCGCGGGGTAAAAGAGACCCAGTACTTC.

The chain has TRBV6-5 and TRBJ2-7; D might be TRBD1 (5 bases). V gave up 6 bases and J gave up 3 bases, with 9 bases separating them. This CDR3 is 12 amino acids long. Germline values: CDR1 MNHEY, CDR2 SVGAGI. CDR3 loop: CASRSDSYEQYF. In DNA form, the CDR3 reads TGTGCCAGCAGATCCGACAGCTACGAGCAGTACTTC.

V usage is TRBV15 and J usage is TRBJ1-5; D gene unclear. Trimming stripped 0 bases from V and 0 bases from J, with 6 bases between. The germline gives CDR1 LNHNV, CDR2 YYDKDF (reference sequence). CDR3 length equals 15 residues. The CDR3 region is CATSRDGLSNQPQHF. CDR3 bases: TGTGCCACCAGCAGAGACGGTCTTAGCAATCAGCCCCAGCATTTT.

Here the CDR3 reads CASSVGGTGANVLTF. Written as DNA, the CDR3 is TGTGCCAGCAGCGTAGGAGGGACCGGGGCCAACGTCCTGACTTTC. The chain links TRBV9 to TRBJ2-6, with D perhaps TRBD1 or TRBD2 (5 bases each). Germline loops: CDR1 SGDLS, CDR2 YYNGEE. This CDR3 has 15 residues. The germline V and J ends were trimmed by 0 bases and 4 bases, with 8 bases remaining between them.

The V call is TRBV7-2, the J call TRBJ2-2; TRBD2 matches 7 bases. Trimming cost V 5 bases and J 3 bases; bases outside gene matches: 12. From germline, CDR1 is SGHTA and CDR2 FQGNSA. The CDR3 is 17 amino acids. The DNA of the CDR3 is TGTGCCAGCAGCCGCGCGGGAGCCCTCCCGGACACCGGGGAGCTGTTTTTT. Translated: CASSRAGALPDTGELFF.

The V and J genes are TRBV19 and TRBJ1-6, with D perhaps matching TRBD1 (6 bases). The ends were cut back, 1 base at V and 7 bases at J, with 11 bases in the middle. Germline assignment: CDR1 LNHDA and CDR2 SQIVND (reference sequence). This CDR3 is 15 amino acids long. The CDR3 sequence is CASSIGNRANSPLHF. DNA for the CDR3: TGTGCCAGTAGTATAGGCAACAGGGCGAATTCACCCCTCCACTTT. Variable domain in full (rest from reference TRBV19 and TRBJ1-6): DGGITQSPKYLFRKEGQNVTLSCEQNLNHDAMYWYRQDPGQGLRLIYYSQIVNDFQKGDIAEGYSVSREKKESFPLTVTSAQKNPTAFYLCASSIGNRANSPLHFGNGTRLTVT.

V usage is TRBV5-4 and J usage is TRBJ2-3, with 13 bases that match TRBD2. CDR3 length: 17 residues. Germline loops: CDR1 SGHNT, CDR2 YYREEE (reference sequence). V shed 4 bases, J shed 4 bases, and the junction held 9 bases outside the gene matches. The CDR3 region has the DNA TGTGCCAGCAGCCCCACATTGGGACTAGCGGGATCAGATACGCAGTATTTT. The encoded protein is CASSPTLGLAGSDTQYF.

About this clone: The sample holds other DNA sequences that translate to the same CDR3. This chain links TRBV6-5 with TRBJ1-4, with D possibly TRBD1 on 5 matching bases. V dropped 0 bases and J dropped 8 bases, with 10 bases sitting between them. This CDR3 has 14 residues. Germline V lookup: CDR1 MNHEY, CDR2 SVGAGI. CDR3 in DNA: TGTGCCAGCAGTTACTCCGAGGGGAACGAAAAACTGTTTTTT. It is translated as CASSYSEGNEKLFF.

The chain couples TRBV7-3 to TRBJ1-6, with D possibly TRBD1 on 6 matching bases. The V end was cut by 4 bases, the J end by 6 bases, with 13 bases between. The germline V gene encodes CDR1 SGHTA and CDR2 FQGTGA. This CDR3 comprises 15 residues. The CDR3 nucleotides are TGTGCCAGCAGCTCCCAGCCAGGGGCTAATTCACCCCTCCACTTT. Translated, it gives CASSSQPGANSPLHF.

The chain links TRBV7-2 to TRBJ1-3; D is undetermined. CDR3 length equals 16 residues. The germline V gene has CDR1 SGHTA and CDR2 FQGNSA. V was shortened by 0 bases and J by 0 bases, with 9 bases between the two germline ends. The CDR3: CASSLAGQRSGNTIYF. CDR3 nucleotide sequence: TGTGCCAGCAGCTTAGCCGGCCAACGCTCTGGAAACACCATATATTTT.

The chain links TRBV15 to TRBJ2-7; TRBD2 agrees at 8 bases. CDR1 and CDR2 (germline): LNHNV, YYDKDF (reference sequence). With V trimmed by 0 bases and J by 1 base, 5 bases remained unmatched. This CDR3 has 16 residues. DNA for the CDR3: TGTGCCACCAGCAGAGATGGGCGGGAGGTTTCCTACGAGCAGTACTTC. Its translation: CATSRDGREVSYEQYF.

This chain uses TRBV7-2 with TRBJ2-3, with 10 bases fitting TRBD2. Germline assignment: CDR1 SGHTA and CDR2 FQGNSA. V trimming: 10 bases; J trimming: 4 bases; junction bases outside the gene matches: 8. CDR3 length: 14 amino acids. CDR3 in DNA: TGTGCCATCGCAGCGGGGGGGCGGGCAGATACGCAGTATTTT. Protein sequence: CAIAAGGRADTQYF.

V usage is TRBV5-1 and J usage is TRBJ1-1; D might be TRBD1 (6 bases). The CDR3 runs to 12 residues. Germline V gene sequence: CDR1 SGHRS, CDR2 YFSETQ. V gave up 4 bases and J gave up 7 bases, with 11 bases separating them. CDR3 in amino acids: CASSPETGEAFF. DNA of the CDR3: TGCGCCAGCAGCCCGGAGACAGGTGAAGCTTTCTTT.

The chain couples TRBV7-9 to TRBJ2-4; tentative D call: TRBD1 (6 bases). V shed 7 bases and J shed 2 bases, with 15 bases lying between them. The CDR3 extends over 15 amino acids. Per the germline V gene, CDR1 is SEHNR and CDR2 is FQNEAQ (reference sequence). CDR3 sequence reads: CASTKGWGPKNIQYF. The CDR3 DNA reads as TGTGCCAGCACCAAAGGCTGGGGGCCCAAAAACATTCAGTACTTC. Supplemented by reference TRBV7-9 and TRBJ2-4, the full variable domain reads DTGVSQNPRHKITKRGQNVTFRCDPISEHNRLYWYRQTLGQGPEFLTYFQNEAQLEKSRLLSDRFSAERPKGSFSTLEIQRTEQGDSAMYLCASTKGWGPKNIQYFGAGTRLSVL.

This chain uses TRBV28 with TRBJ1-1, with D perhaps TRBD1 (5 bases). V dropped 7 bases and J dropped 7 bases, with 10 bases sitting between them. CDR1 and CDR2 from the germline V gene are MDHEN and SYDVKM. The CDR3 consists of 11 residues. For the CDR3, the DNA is TGTGCCAGCATCCGGGGGGTTGAAGCTTTCTTT. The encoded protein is CASIRGVEAFF. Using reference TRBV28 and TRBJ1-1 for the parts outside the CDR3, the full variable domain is DVKVTQSSRYLVKRTGEKVFLECVQDMDHENMFWYRQDPGLGLRLIYFSYDVKMKEKGDIPEGYSVSREKKERFSLILESASTNQTSMYLCASIRGVEAFFGQGTRLTVV.

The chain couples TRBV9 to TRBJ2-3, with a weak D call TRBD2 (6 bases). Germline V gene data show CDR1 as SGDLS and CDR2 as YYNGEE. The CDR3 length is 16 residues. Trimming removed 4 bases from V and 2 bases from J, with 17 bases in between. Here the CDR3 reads CASSTDSGASTDTQYF. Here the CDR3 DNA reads TGTGCCAGCAGCACCGATAGCGGAGCCTCCACAGATACGCAGTATTTT.

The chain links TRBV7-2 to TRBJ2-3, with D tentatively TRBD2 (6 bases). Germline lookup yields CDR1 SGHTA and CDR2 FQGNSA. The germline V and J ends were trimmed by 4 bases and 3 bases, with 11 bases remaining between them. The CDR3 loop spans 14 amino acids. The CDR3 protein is CASSWGDGTDTQYF. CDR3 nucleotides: TGTGCCAGCAGCTGGGGGGATGGGACAGATACGCAGTATTTT.

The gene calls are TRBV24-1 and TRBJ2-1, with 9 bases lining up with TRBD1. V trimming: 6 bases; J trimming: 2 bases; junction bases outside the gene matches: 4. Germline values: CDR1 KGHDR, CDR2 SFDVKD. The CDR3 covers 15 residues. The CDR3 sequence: CATSKGQGPYNEQFF. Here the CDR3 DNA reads TGTGCCACCAGTAAGGGACAGGGACCCTACAATGAGCAGTTCTTC.

CDR3 DNA: TGTGCCAGCAGTTACTCTGCGTGGAGAACTGGAAACACCATATATTTT. It yields the protein CASSYSAWRTGNTIYF. The chain links TRBV6-2 or TRBV6-3 to TRBJ1-3; D gene ambiguous. The germline CDR1 and CDR2 sequences are MNHEY and SVGEGT. Trimming removed 0 bases from V and 2 bases from J, with 11 bases in between. CDR3 length equals 16 residues.

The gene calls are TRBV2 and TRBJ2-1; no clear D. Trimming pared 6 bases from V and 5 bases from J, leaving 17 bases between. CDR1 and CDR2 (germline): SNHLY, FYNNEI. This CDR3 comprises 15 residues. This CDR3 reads CASSLGVGRNNEQFF. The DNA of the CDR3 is TGTGCCAGCAGCCTCGGAGTAGGTAGGAACAATGAGCAGTTCTTC.

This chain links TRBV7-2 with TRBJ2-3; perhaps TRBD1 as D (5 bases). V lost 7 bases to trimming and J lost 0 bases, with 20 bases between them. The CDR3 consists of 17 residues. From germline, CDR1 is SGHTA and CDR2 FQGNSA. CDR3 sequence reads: CASTRQQGVASTDTQYF. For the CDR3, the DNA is TGTGCCAGCACCCGGCAGCAGGGTGTCGCTAGCACAGATACGCAGTATTTT.

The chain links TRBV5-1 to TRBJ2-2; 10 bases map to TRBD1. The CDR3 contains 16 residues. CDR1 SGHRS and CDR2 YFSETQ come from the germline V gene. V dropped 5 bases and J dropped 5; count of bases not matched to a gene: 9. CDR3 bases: TGCGCCAGCAGACCTTCCGGGACAGGGGTTACCGGGGAGCTGTTTTTT. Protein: CASRPSGTGVTGELFF.